The source of this T cell receptor beta chain is a study of blood T cell repertoires in COVID-19. Some clones are missing from TCRdb's copy, which holds only in-frame ones; the method was immunoSEQ multiplex PCR. The data show 200,000 to 250,000 clones, about 87% seen once. V was trimmed by 2 bases and J by 0 bases, leaving 11 bases between them. Germline V gives CDR1 SGDLS, CDR2 YYNGEE. The CDR3 totals 16 residues. The gene calls are TRBV9 and TRBJ2-2; D is perhaps TRBD2 (6 bases). This clonotype originated in a woman in her sixties or seventies with active or convalescent COVID-19. Sequenced: peripheral blood. As DNA, the CDR3 is TGTGCCAGCAGCGTGAGGAGGGATGCGAACACCGGGGAGCTGTTTTTT. This translates into CASSVRRDANTGELFF.